This TCR beta chain comes out of a study of cytomegalovirus exposure and HLA in healthy donors. From germline, CDR1 is LGHNA and CDR2 YSLEER. The CDR3 consists of 15 residues. The V gene lost 5 bases and the J gene lost 6 bases, with 19 bases spanning the gap. This PCR relied on a set of 60 Vbeta primers and 13 Jbeta primers. Clones were sequenced by immunoSEQ multiplex PCR, and TCRdb holds only the in-frame ones, with some missing. Among approximately 130,000 clones listed, over 75% were seen once. The sample was PBMCs. The receptor comes from a boy under 18 in good health and CMV-seronegative. The V call is TRBV4-3, the J call TRBJ1-1; D possibly corresponds to TRBD1 (5 bases). The CDR3 is CASSLRHATVSEAFF. The CDR3 DNA reads as TGCGCCAGCAGCTTAAGACATGCGACAGTTTCTGAAGCTTTCTTT.